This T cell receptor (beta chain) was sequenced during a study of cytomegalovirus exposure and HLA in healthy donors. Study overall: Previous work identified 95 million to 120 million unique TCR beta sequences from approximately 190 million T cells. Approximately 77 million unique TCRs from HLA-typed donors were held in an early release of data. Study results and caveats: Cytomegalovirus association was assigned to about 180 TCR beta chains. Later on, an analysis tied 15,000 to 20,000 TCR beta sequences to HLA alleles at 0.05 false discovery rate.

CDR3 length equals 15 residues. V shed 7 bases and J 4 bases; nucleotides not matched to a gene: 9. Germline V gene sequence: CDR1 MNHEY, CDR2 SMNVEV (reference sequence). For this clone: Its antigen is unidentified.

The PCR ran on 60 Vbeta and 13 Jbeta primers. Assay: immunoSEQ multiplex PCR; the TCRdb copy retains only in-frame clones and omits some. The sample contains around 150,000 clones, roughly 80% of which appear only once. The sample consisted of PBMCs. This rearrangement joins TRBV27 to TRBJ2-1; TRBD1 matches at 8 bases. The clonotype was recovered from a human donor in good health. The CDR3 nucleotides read TGTGCCAGCACCCCCTCAGGGGGCCTATACAATGAGCAGTTCTTC. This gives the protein CASTPSGGLYNEQFF.